This TCR beta chain appears in the sequencing data of a study of cytomegalovirus exposure and HLA in healthy donors. With respect to this clone: Its target is unknown.

13 Jbeta primers and 60 Vbeta primers were used for the PCR. In the authors' methods: Around 76 million unique TCR beta chains, about 12 million shared, were counted in a later analysis. The repertoire was sequenced with immunoSEQ multiplex PCR; TCRdb's copy has only in-frame clones and lacks some. V, J and clone size are those of that table, while D and trimming were read from the DNA. The table records some 220,000 clones, around four fifths of them present only once. Study observations and caveats: Analysis performed later showed TCR beta chains linked to HLA being more clonally expanded than equally common others. Trimming of TCR beta V- and J-genes showed a link, identified in a later analysis, to a missense DCLRE1C variant. Most of the TCR beta V segments (in an earlier analysis) were productive either about 87% or about 30% of the time.

This clonotype was sampled from a woman in her sixties or seventies in good health and CMV-seropositive. The sequenced material came from PBMCs.

The DNA for the CDR3 is TGTGCCAGTAGTACGGGACTAGCGGGAGCGGAGGAGCTGTTTTTT. Translating gives CASSTGLAGAEELFF. V usage is TRBV19 and J usage is TRBJ2-2; TRBD2 matches 14 bases. V was pared by 4 bases and J by 10 bases, with 5 bases of the junction left unmatched. Germline CDR1 is LNHDA and CDR2 is SQIVND (reference sequence). The CDR3 contains 15 residues.